This T cell receptor beta chain originates from a study of technical replicates of blood from several donors. Some clones are missing from TCRdb's copy, which holds only in-frame ones; the method was immunoSEQ multiplex PCR. The repertoire holds approximately 75,000 clones, with roughly four fifths as singletons. This clone was seen a handful of times. CDR1 and CDR2 (germline): SEHNR, FQNEAQ (reference sequence). Trimming took off 1 base at V and 10 bases at J, with 10 bases between the two ends. There are 12 residues in the CDR3. The receptor was derived from a human donor in good health. Some clones in this sample may be carry-over from other donors' samples. The sample taken for sequencing was PBMCs. The chain couples TRBV7-9 to TRBJ1-1, with D unclear. CDR3 sequence reads: CASSLVGSGAFF. CDR3 in DNA: TGTGCCAGCAGCTTAGTCGGGTCCGGAGCTTTCTTT. Full variable domain (outside the CDR3, taken from reference TRBV7-9 and TRBJ1-1): DTGVSQNPRHKITKRGQNVTFRCDPISEHNRLYWYRQTLGQGPEFLTYFQNEAQLEKSRLLSDRFSAERPKGSFSTLEIQRTEQGDSAMYLCASSLVGSGAFFGQGTRLTVV.